This T cell receptor beta chain is from a study of shared clonotypes between healthy human individuals. Regarding the study as a whole: A handful of donors held around 5% of naive CD4 clonotypes in common. The authors expected sequencing depth to affect clonotype sharing among donors. The diversity represented, both genetic and in exposure history, was limited by few donors.

For each subset, genomic DNA was distributed in equal portions over several immunoSEQ plates. Using immunoSEQ multiplex PCR, the repertoire was profiled, and TCRdb retains in-frame clones only, with some absent. The profile shows around 1,100,000 clones, 60% to 85% of them singletons. Per the germline V gene, CDR1 is SGHRS and CDR2 is YFSETQ. CDR3 length: 15 amino acids. V lost 2 bases to trimming and J lost 4 bases, with 15 bases between them. The table lists this clone with a few counts. Antigen specificity is unknown. Material: memory CD4+ T cells from PBMCs. This sample's subset: CD45RA-negative fraction. This TCR derives from a man between 18 and 29 years old in good health. Some clones in this sample may be carry-over from other donors' samples. The rearrangement uses TRBV5-1 and TRBJ2-5; the D gene is possibly TRBD1 (5 bases). The CDR3 reads CASSFQGSLGETQYF. CDR3 DNA: TGCGCCAGCAGCTTTCAGGGAAGTTTAGGAGAGACCCAGTACTTC.